Listed below are T cell receptor beta chains from one sample, sequenced in a study of CD8+ T cells in alopecia areata. TCRdb's copy holds only in-frame clones and misses some; the assay was immunoSEQ multiplex PCR. The data contain roughly 65,000 clones, about half of them seen just once; the ten biggest clones take up approximately 18%. Sample: CD8+ T cells sorted from blood, taken at week 0. The receptors derive from a human donor with alopecia areata. Each CDR3 is given with its conserved first and last residue.

j_call	v_call	cdr3_aa
TRBJ2-1	TRBV30	CAWSVLGVEQFF
TRBJ2-3	TRBV7-6	CASSLLYF
TRBJ2-5	TRBV4-1	CASSQEEWARTQYF
TRBJ2-1	TRBV7-8	CASAASGIYNEQFF
TRBJ2-7	TRBV27	CASSFGGASYEQYF
TRBJ2-7	TRBV7-7	CASSLDLVAEQYF
TRBJ2-1	TRBV7-7	CASSLNSYNEQFF
TRBJ2-1	TRBV21-1	CASSKGQGYNEQFF
TRBJ1-3	TRBV9	CASSESSGNTIYF
TRBJ2-1	TRBV5-1	CASSQEGSNEQFF
TRBJ2-1	TRBV9	CASSVGEAPYNEQFF
TRBJ2-2	TRBV4-1	CASSQGRRDTGELFF
TRBJ2-1	TRBV18	CASSLGQGAYEQFF
TRBJ1-1	TRBV7-9	CASSLVNTEAFF
TRBJ2-1	TRBV30	CAWSVGSYEQFF
TRBJ2-3	TRBV4-1	CASSLTRYTDTQYF
TRBJ2-7	TRBV7-2	CASSLVSLSYEQYF
TRBJ2-7	TRBV29-1	CSVELTGLAVGEQYF
TRBJ2-1	TRBV7-3	CASSPGTSYNEQFF
TRBJ2-3	TRBV25-1	CASSESQGSTDTQYF
TRBJ2-7	TRBV29-1	CSVRPGGSYEQYF
TRBJ2-3	TRBV19	CASSTIAARDTQYF
TRBJ1-5	TRBV19	CASGTGGWQPQHF
TRBJ2-7	TRBV19	CASTQGGTYPRDEQYF
TRBJ2-7	TRBV29-1	CSVAAADRPGYEQYF
TRBJ2-2	TRBV23-1	CASSHIAPNTGELFF
TRBJ2-3	TRBV4-3	CASSQEHGEVNTDTQYF
TRBJ2-2	TRBV27	CASSFSGTGELFF
TRBJ2-7	TRBV4-1	CASSPQRDSYEQYF
TRBJ2-2	TRBV11-2	CASSLGPLITANTGELFF
TRBJ2-7	TRBV27	CASRKYSGNSYEQYF
TRBJ2-3	TRBV9	CASNLAETSTDTQYF
TRBJ2-1	TRBV29-1	CSVEQTANRYNEQFF
TRBJ2-3	TRBV27	CASGALPGTDTQYF
TRBJ1-5	TRBV15	CATSLDRANQPQHF
TRBJ2-7	TRBV7-2	CASSRGQIYEQYF
TRBJ2-7	TRBV27	CASSLATSGSYEQYF
TRBJ2-7	TRBV27	CASSFQVQGVKYF
TRBJ1-2	TRBV30	CAWFQSGVYGYTF
TRBJ2-2	TRBV7-2	CASSLAPLAGNTGELFF
NA	TRBV28	CASSVPYYEQYF
TRBJ2-7	TRBV6-6	CASSYGQGGGYEQYF
TRBJ2-3	TRBV11-2	CASSPRGNPADTQYF
TRBJ2-1	TRBV29-1	CSVVSERGRSYNEQFF
TRBJ2-5	TRBV19	CASRLADRKYF
TRBJ1-2	TRBV29-1	CSSRETGGNGYTF
TRBJ1-2	TRBV29-1	CSVEEDAGASYTF